The next 29 T cell receptor beta chains were all read from a single sample in a study of T cell responses to AZD1222 COVID-19 vaccine. Produced via immunoSEQ multiplex PCR; TCRdb's table is partial and in-frame only. The data hold 70,000 or so clones, with 70% to 90% observed a single time. The sample consisted of peripheral blood, taken 28 days after the second AZD1222 dose. These receptor sequences come from an adult who received the AZD1222 COVID-19 vaccine.

The chain links TRBV19 to TRBJ1-5; TRBD1 agrees at 7 bases. Germline CDR1 and CDR2: LNHDA and SQIVND (reference sequence). CDR3 length: 13 amino acids. Losses at the gene ends were 9 bases for V and 5 bases for J; bases not matched to a gene: 7. The DNA of the CDR3 is TGTGCCAGCGCGGACAGGAGATATCAGCCCCAGCATTTT. Translated: CASADRRYQPQHF. The variable domain in full, with the rest retrieved from reference TRBV19 and TRBJ1-5, is DGGITQSPKYLFRKEGQNVTLSCEQNLNHDAMYWYRQDPGQGLRLIYYSQIVNDFQKGDIAEGYSVSREKKESFPLTVTSAQKNPTAFYLCASADRRYQPQHFGDGTRLSIL.

The rearrangement joins TRBV29-1 to TRBJ2-3; D is undetermined. Trimming cost V 6 bases and J 7 bases, with 11 bases left between them. Per the germline V gene, CDR1 is SQVTM and CDR2 is ANQGSEA. The CDR3 sequence is 11 residues long. DNA for the CDR3: TGCAGCGTGATGACTGAGAATACGCAGTATTTT. This sequence encodes CSVMTENTQYF.

V usage is TRBV19 and J usage is TRBJ1-2, with TRBD1 matching over 8 bases. The CDR3 contains 14 residues. Germline V gives CDR1 LNHDA, CDR2 SQIVND (reference sequence). V lost 3 bases, J lost 3 bases, and 3 bases stayed unmatched. In DNA form, the CDR3 reads TGTGCCAGTAGTATCCGGGGACAGGACTATGGCTACACCTTC. It codes for CASSIRGQDYGYTF.

V usage is TRBV27 and J usage is TRBJ2-1, with D tentatively TRBD2 (5 bases). Germline assignment: CDR1 MNHEY and CDR2 SMNVEV (reference sequence). The CDR3 has 13 residues. Trimming removed 0 bases from V and 10 bases from J, with 10 bases in between. The CDR3 sequence is CASSLSNGVEQFF. The CDR3 DNA reads as TGTGCCAGCAGTTTATCGAACGGGGTAGAGCAGTTCTTC.

CDR3 sequence (DNA): TGTGCCAGCAGCTCCCCCCCGGCACGGAGCTCCTACGAGCAGTACTTC. Translated: CASSSPPARSSYEQYF. The gene calls are TRBV7-8 and TRBJ2-7; no firm D call. This CDR3 comprises 16 residues. Germline V gives CDR1 SGHVS, CDR2 FQNEAQ. Deletions cut 4 bases from V and 0 bases from J, with 16 bases between.

In this sample, this clone turned up once. CDR3 region: CASSEQGAAGNTIYF. The CDR3 coding sequence is TGTGCCAGCAGTGAACAGGGGGCTGCTGGAAACACCATATATTTT. The chain employs TRBV6-1 and TRBJ1-3, with TRBD1 matching 8 bases. The CDR3 spans 15 residues. Germline V gene data show CDR1 as MNHNS and CDR2 as SASEGT. V gave up 2 bases and J gave up 2 bases; unmatched junction bases: 2.

The chain links TRBV7-2 to TRBJ2-7, with TRBD2 identical over 7 bases. CDR1 is SGHTA, CDR2 FQGNSA, per germline. The CDR3 loop spans 14 amino acids. V was clipped by 5 bases and J by 2 bases; unmatched bases: 6. CDR3 amino acids: CASSPWGGAYEQYF. The CDR3 DNA reads as TGTGCCAGCAGCCCCTGGGGGGGAGCCTACGAGCAGTACTTC.

This clone was observed a few times. CDR3 nucleotides: TGTGCCAGTAGTATCATCCACTTCGAGGAGCAGTACTTC. Translated, it gives CASSIIHFEEQYF. The chain couples TRBV19 to TRBJ2-7; the D is unclear. The V end was cut by 3 bases, the J end by 7 bases, with 13 bases between. The CDR3 runs 13 residues. The V gene's germline CDR1 is LNHDA and CDR2 SQIVND (reference sequence).

The chain joins TRBV9 to TRBJ2-1, with 10 bases that match TRBD2. The V segment lost 4 bases and the J segment 9 bases; nucleotides outside the gene matches: 10. This CDR3 is built from 15 residues. In germline, CDR1 is SGDLS, CDR2 YYNGEE. The CDR3 DNA sequence: TGTGCCAGCAGCAATCCGGGACTAGCGAGGGGTGAGCAGTTCTTC. Its translation: CASSNPGLARGEQFF.

This clone was seen a handful of times. The junction and the germline gene differ at one end; a read error may be behind it. The chain couples TRBV29-1 to TRBJ1-4; no clear D. Germline CDR1 SQVTM, CDR2 ANQGSEA. The length of the CDR3 is 16 residues. In DNA, the CDR3 is TGCAGCGCTGAAGGTGAAGGGAATGGCCCTAATGAAAAACTGTTTTTT. Translated: CSAEGEGNGPNEKLFF.

The rearrangement links TRBV10-3 to TRBJ1-2; no definite D call. The germline gives CDR1 ENHRY, CDR2 SYGVKD. The CDR3 has 13 amino acids. Deletions cut 5 bases from V and 4 bases from J, with 11 bases between. In nucleotides, the CDR3 is TGTGCCATCAGTCGAGACGGCTCCTATGGCTACACCTTC. Amino acids: CAISRDGSYGYTF.

The chain joins TRBV19 to TRBJ2-1; tentatively, D is TRBD2 (6 bases). V shed 7 bases and J shed 0 bases, with 10 bases lying between them. Germline V gene sequence: CDR1 LNHDA, CDR2 SQIVND (reference sequence). The length of the CDR3 is 14 residues. This CDR3 is CASKDGGSYNEQFF. The CDR3 coding sequence is TGTGCCAGTAAGGACGGGGGCTCCTACAATGAGCAGTTCTTC.

The rearrangement links TRBV6-5 to TRBJ2-7; 7 bases agree with TRBD1. CDR3 length equals 14 residues. Losses at the gene ends were 2 bases for V and 4 bases for J; bases not matched to a gene: 5. Germline CDR1 and CDR2: MNHEY and SVGAGI. CDR3 residues: CASSYGQGVYEQYF. The CDR3, as DNA: TGTGCCAGCAGTTACGGCCAGGGGGTTTACGAGCAGTACTTC.

This sequence joins TRBV5-1 and TRBJ2-7; no clear D gene. Germline CDR1 SGHRS, CDR2 YFSETQ. V lost 2 bases to trimming and J lost 3 bases, with 9 bases between them. The CDR3 has 13 residues. The CDR3 reads CASSFLGYYEQYF. In DNA form, the CDR3 reads TGCGCCAGCAGCTTTCTCGGGTACTACGAGCAGTACTTC.

The chain links TRBV29-1 to TRBJ1-2; a weak D match, TRBD1 (6 bases). The CDR3 is 14 amino acids. Germline V gene sequence: CDR1 SQVTM, CDR2 ANQGSEA. Trimming cost V 0 bases and J 4 bases, with 12 bases left between them. The CDR3 DNA follows: TGCAGCGTTGAAGATCGGGGGGCCGGCTATGGCTACACCTTC. This encodes CSVEDRGAGYGYTF.

The chain carries TRBV6-6 and TRBJ2-7, with D tentatively TRBD1 (6 bases). Per the germline V gene, CDR1 is MNHNY and CDR2 is SVGAGI (reference sequence). V was trimmed by 5 bases and J by 6 bases, leaving 26 bases between them. This CDR3 is 17 amino acids long. Here the CDR3 DNA reads TGTGCCAGCAGTCACCTCCCCGACGGGACACGGCTCTCCGAGCAGTACTTC. It yields the protein CASSHLPDGTRLSEQYF.

The V call is TRBV6-6, the J call TRBJ1-1; 7 bases are a match to TRBD1. The J segment lost 7 bases and the V segment lost 5 bases, leaving 13 bases of the junction unmatched. In germline, CDR1 is MNHNY, CDR2 SVGAGI (reference sequence). This CDR3 is built from 15 residues. Here the CDR3 reads CASSDGSTGTFEAFF. CDR3 nucleotides: TGTGCCAGCAGTGATGGATCGACAGGGACATTTGAAGCTTTCTTT.

V gene TRBV5-5 combines with J gene TRBJ2-1, with TRBD1 identical over 10 bases. The V and J ends lost 4 bases and 6 bases, in that order; junction bases with no gene match: 7. Germline loops: CDR1 SGHKS, CDR2 YYEKEE (reference sequence). The CDR3 loop spans 15 amino acids. The CDR3: CASSPGTGEGNEQFF. CDR3 nucleotides: TGTGCCAGCAGCCCCGGGACAGGGGAAGGCAATGAGCAGTTCTTC. The full variable domain, its missing parts supplied by reference TRBV5-5 and TRBJ2-1, is DAGVTQSPTHLIKTRGQQVTLRCSPISGHKSVSWYQQVLGQGPQFIFQYYEKEERGRGNFPDRFSARQFPNYSSELNVNALLLGDSALYLCASSPGTGEGNEQFFGPGTRLTVL.

This sequence joins TRBV6-5 and TRBJ1-4, with 11 bases lining up with TRBD1. V lost 6 bases and J lost 4; bases outside the gene matches: 1. Germline assignment: CDR1 MNHEY and CDR2 SVGAGI. The CDR3 is made up of 14 amino acids. The CDR3 is CASSGTGGNEKLFF. DNA for the CDR3: TGTGCCAGCAGCGGGACAGGGGGTAATGAAAAACTGTTTTTT.

Remarks on this clone: Its ends do not fully match the called genes, so a read error is possible. The chain recombines TRBV7-7 with TRBJ2-3, with 7 bases matching TRBD1. Per the germline V gene, CDR1 is SSHAT and CDR2 is FNYEAQ (reference sequence). The length of the CDR3 is 14 residues. The DNA of the CDR3 is TGTGCTAGCAGCTTAGGAACAGGGGTAGATACGCAGTATTTT. Protein sequence: CASSLGTGVDTQYF.

The J gene is TRBJ2-6, the V gene TRBV19; the D gene is possibly TRBD2 (5 bases). In germline, CDR1 is LNHDA, CDR2 SQIVND (reference sequence). With 5 bases removed from V and 2 bases from J, the gap between germline ends came to 13 bases. This CDR3 contains 16 residues. CDR3 nucleotide sequence: TGTGCCAGTAGTTATCAGGCGAGGGCTGGGGCCAACGTCCTGACTTTC. It codes for CASSYQARAGANVLTF.

This rearrangement joins TRBV19 to TRBJ2-1; 7 nucleotides line up with TRBD1. Trimming took 3 bases from V and 4 from J; bases not matched to a gene: 6. The CDR3 sequence is 15 residues long. The germline V gene encodes CDR1 LNHDA and CDR2 SQIVND (reference sequence). CDR3 in DNA: TGTGCCAGTAGTATCCGGGACAGTACTTACAATGAGCAGTTCTTC. Residues: CASSIRDSTYNEQFF.

The V gene is TRBV2, the J gene TRBJ2-5; unclear D gene. Germline CDR1 is SNHLY and CDR2 is FYNNEI. This CDR3 comprises 12 residues. The ends were cut back, 6 bases at V and 4 bases at J, with 9 bases in the middle. CDR3 coding DNA: TGTGCCAGCAGCGTCTCGGCAGAGACCCAGTACTTC. As protein: CASSVSAETQYF.

V usage is TRBV6-4 and J usage is TRBJ2-3, with 10 bases identical to TRBD2. The CDR3 sequence is 14 residues long. Germline trimming cut 5 bases from V and 4 bases from J; bases unmatched to any gene: 3. Germline lookup yields CDR1 MRHNA and CDR2 SNTAGT. CDR3 in amino acids: CASSNLAGADTQYF. CDR3 DNA: TGTGCCAGCAGTAATCTAGCGGGGGCAGATACGCAGTATTTT.

V is TRBV5-6 and J is TRBJ1-2; D is undetermined. The ends were cut back, 0 bases at V and 5 bases at J, with 11 bases in the middle. This CDR3 is built from 14 residues. Germline V gene sequence: CDR1 SGHDT, CDR2 YYEEEE. The CDR3 DNA is TGTGCCAGCAGCTTGGGGCCTGTGGGATATGGCTACACCTTC. It translates to CASSLGPVGYGYTF.

This sequence joins TRBV10-3 and TRBJ2-1; unclear D gene. V lost 2 bases to trimming and J lost 6 bases, with 11 bases between them. This CDR3 contains 14 residues. Germline lookup yields CDR1 ENHRY and CDR2 SYGVKD. As DNA, the CDR3 is TGTGCCATCAGTGAGCCTGGAGAACCCAATGAGCAGTTCTTC. Protein: CAISEPGEPNEQFF.

Only one count was recorded for this clone. J is TRBJ2-2 and V is TRBV7-7; 10 bases match TRBD2. With V trimmed by 2 bases and J by 5 bases, 5 bases remained unmatched. Germline V lookup: CDR1 SSHAT, CDR2 FNYEAQ (reference sequence). There are 16 residues in the CDR3. CDR3 in DNA: TGTGCCAGCAGCTTACTAGCGGGAGAGGTTACCGGGGAGCTGTTTTTT. As protein: CASSLLAGEVTGELFF.

In nucleotides, the CDR3 is TGTGCCAGCAGCCAAGAGTCAGACCTTTCTGAAGCTTTCTTT. Its translation is CASSQESDLSEAFF. This chain connects TRBV3-1 (or the pseudogene TRBV3-2) to TRBJ1-1; D remains ambiguous. Germline CDR1 LGHDT, CDR2 YNNKEL (reference sequence). V gave up 0 bases and J gave up 6 bases, with 11 bases separating them. The CDR3 runs 14 residues.

The rearrangement links TRBV5-6 to TRBJ1-5; 8 nucleotides agree with TRBD1. This CDR3 has 14 amino acids. The V gene's germline CDR1 is SGHDT and CDR2 YYEEEE. Trimming took 2 bases from V and 5 from J; bases not matched to a gene: 3. The DNA of the CDR3 is TGTGCCAGCAGCTTCAGGGGGCATTATCAGCCCCAGCATTTT. Amino acids: CASSFRGHYQPQHF.